A selection of T cell receptor beta chains follows, all from one sample in a study of cytomegalovirus exposure and HLA in healthy donors. Data came from immunoSEQ multiplex PCR; TCRdb stores just in-frame clones and leaves some out. The repertoire consists of approximately 60,000 clones, with 85% to 95% occurring once and the leading ten covering about 6%. The material sequenced was PBMCs. These TCRs come from a woman between 18 and 29 years old in good health and CMV-seronegative. The CDR3 runs from the conserved cysteine through the conserved F or W. Each record gives: D gene, J gene, V gene, clone size, CDR3 protein, CDR3 DNA. D genes are given only for firm matches. Not all rows give a size; the values are once, few, many and, for expanded clones, a class.

d_call: TRBD2; j_call: TRBJ2-3; v_call: TRBV28; clone_size: once; cdr3_aa: CASSPGTSGFGTQYF; cdr3_nt: TGTGCCAGCAGTCCCGGGACTAGCGGGTTCGGTACGCAGTATTTT
d_call: NA; j_call: TRBJ2-3; v_call: TRBV18; clone_size: NA; cdr3_aa: CASSPPSADTQYF; cdr3_nt: TGTGCCAGCTCACCACCTTCGGCAGATACGCAGTATTTT
d_call: NA; j_call: TRBJ2-7; v_call: TRBV7-9; clone_size: NA; cdr3_aa: CASSFPGLPSHEQYF; cdr3_nt: TGTGCCAGCAGCTTCCCGGGACTGCCTTCACACGAGCAGTACTTC
d_call: NA; j_call: TRBJ1-1; v_call: TRBV19; clone_size: NA; cdr3_aa: CASSIRGHTEAFF; cdr3_nt: TGTGCCAGTAGTATAAGGGGTCACACTGAAGCTTTCTTT
d_call: TRBD2; j_call: TRBJ2-2; v_call: TRBV19; clone_size: once; cdr3_aa: CASSFQGGPPGELFF; cdr3_nt: TGTGCCAGTAGCTTTCAGGGAGGGCCGCCCGGGGAGCTGTTTTTT
d_call: TRBD1; j_call: TRBJ2-3; v_call: TRBV14; clone_size: large; cdr3_aa: CASSRFTDRATDTQYF; cdr3_nt: TGTGCCAGCAGCCGCTTCACAGACAGGGCCACAGATACGCAGTATTTT
d_call: NA; j_call: TRBJ1-2; v_call: TRBV25-1; clone_size: few; cdr3_aa: CASSPTGNGYTF; cdr3_nt: TGTGCCAGCAGCCCTACAGGGAATGGCTACACCTTC
d_call: TRBD1; j_call: TRBJ1-3; v_call: TRBV5-1; clone_size: NA; cdr3_aa: CASSWDRGSGNTIYF; cdr3_nt: TGCGCCAGCAGCTGGGACAGGGGCTCTGGAAACACCATATATTTT
d_call: TRBD1; j_call: TRBJ1-5; v_call: TRBV10-3; clone_size: NA; cdr3_aa: CATRGQGSGNQPQHF; cdr3_nt: TGTGCCACCCGAGGACAGGGTTCGGGCAATCAGCCCCAGCATTTT
d_call: TRBD1; j_call: TRBJ1-2; v_call: TRBV10-3; clone_size: NA; cdr3_aa: CAISDPDRGEYGYTF; cdr3_nt: TGTGCCATCAGTGACCCGGACAGGGGTGAATATGGCTACACCTTC
d_call: NA; j_call: TRBJ2-1; v_call: TRBV6-5; clone_size: once; cdr3_aa: CASSYSGLVYNEQFF; cdr3_nt: TGTGCCAGCAGTTACTCAGGACTCGTCTACAATGAGCAGTTCTTC
d_call: TRBD1; j_call: TRBJ1-2; v_call: TRBV7-8; clone_size: NA; cdr3_aa: CASSFDRVGGYTF; cdr3_nt: TGTGCCAGCAGCTTTGACAGGGTGGGTGGCTACACCTTC
d_call: NA; j_call: TRBJ1-2; v_call: TRBV5-3; clone_size: NA; cdr3_aa: CARSPGFGYTF; cdr3_nt: TGTGCCAGAAGTCCAGGGTTTGGCTACACCTTC
d_call: TRBD2; j_call: TRBJ2-1; v_call: TRBV11-3; clone_size: NA; cdr3_aa: CASSSLLAGGSWNEQFF; cdr3_nt: TGTGCCAGCAGCTCCTTGCTAGCCGGCGGGAGCTGGAATGAGCAGTTCTTC
d_call: NA; j_call: TRBJ2-7; v_call: TRBV9; clone_size: NA; cdr3_aa: CASSVDGRNYEQYF; cdr3_nt: TGTGCCAGCAGCGTAGATGGCAGGAATTACGAGCAGTACTTC
d_call: TRBD1; j_call: TRBJ1-2; v_call: TRBV12-5; clone_size: NA; cdr3_aa: CASGLAIPDREGYTF; cdr3_nt: TGTGCTAGTGGTTTGGCAATTCCGGACAGGGAAGGCTACACCTTC
d_call: NA; j_call: TRBJ2-2; v_call: TRBV5-6; clone_size: NA; cdr3_aa: CASSLSRENGNGELFF; cdr3_nt: TGTGCCAGCAGCTTGTCCCGGGAAAACGGTAACGGGGAGCTGTTTTTT
d_call: TRBD1; j_call: TRBJ1-1; v_call: TRBV7-9; clone_size: NA; cdr3_aa: CASSPGQGVTEAFF; cdr3_nt: TGTGCCAGCAGCCCTGGACAGGGGGTCACTGAAGCTTTCTTT
d_call: NA; j_call: TRBJ2-1; v_call: TRBV2; clone_size: NA; cdr3_aa: CASREQGVEQFF; cdr3_nt: TGTGCCAGCAGGGAACAGGGTGTGGAGCAGTTCTTC
d_call: TRBD1; j_call: TRBJ2-1; v_call: TRBV6-5; clone_size: NA; cdr3_aa: CASSYLGTANEQFF; cdr3_nt: TGTGCCAGCAGTTACCTGGGGACAGCCAATGAGCAGTTCTTC
d_call: NA; j_call: TRBJ2-2; v_call: TRBV7-7; clone_size: NA; cdr3_aa: CASSPRTNTGELFF; cdr3_nt: TGTGCCAGCAGCCCGCGGACGAACACCGGGGAGCTGTTTTTT